The present T cell receptor (beta chain) was sequenced within a study of beta chain features in type 1 diabetes. Germline-derived CDR1 and CDR2 are SGHTA and FQGNSA. This CDR3 comprises 15 residues. After removal of 5 bases from V and 5 bases from J, the junction contained 7 bases not matched to a gene. This clone was observed a handful of times. Antigen: not known. The study reverse transcribed the entire isolated RNA, so it sequenced expressed TCRB transcripts. The average read count of naive, central memory and regulatory T cell samples was about 3.3 million. The method was immunoSEQ multiplex PCR; TCRdb's version includes in-frame clones alone and lacks a portion of them. The sample consists of more than 150,000 clones, over 8.5% of them appearing once. Whole-study findings and limits: The naive, central memory and Treg TCRB repertoires of patients appeared to be more similar to one another than those of healthy donors.

This rearrangement joins TRBV7-2 to TRBJ2-7, with 12 nucleotides matching TRBD2. The material sequenced was central memory CD4+ T cells from blood. This TCR came from a man younger than 35 in good health. CDR3 coding DNA: TGTGCCAGCAGCCTAGAGACTAGCGGGGGTCACGAGCAGTACTTC. Amino acid sequence: CASSLETSGGHEQYF.